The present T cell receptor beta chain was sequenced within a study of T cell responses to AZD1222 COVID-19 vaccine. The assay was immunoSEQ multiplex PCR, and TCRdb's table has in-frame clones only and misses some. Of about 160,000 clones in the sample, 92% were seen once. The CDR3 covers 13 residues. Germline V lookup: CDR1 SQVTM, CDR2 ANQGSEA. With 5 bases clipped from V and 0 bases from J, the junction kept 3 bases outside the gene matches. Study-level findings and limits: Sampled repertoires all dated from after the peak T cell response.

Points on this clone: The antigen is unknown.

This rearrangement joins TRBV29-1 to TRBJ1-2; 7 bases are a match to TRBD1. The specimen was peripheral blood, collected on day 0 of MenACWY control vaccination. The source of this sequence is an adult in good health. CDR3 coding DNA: TGCAGCGTTAACGACAGGGCTAACTATGGCTACACCTTC. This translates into CSVNDRANYGYTF.